The 25 T cell receptor beta chains below all came from one sample that was sequenced in a study of Ad26.COV2.S vaccination and SARS-CoV-2 variants. Only in-frame clones appear in the TCRdb table, and some are missing; sequencing was by immunoSEQ multiplex PCR. The sample shows some 340,000 clones, 85% to 90% of them seen only once. This sample's treatment: 15 to 20 received Ad26.COV2.S at low or high dose, single or two shots; about 5 received placebo; per-sample allocation not given. Sampling took place 63 days after the first vaccine or placebo injection. This specimen was peripheral blood, taken in a trial of Ad26.COV2.S vaccine versus placebo. Every receptor here comes from a person between 18 and 65 years old who received the Ad26.COV2.S COVID-19 vaccine or a placebo.

The rearrangement links TRBV5-1 to TRBJ1-6; D might be TRBD1 (5 bases). Germline V gene lookup returns CDR1 SGHRS and CDR2 YFSETQ. The CDR3 consists of 14 residues. V was pared by 0 bases and J by 10 bases, with 11 bases between. CDR3 bases: TGCGCCAGCAGCTTGGAAGGGGTAGGCTCACCCCTCCACTTT. Protein sequence: CASSLEGVGSPLHF.

This clone was seen more than once but under ten times. The chain links TRBV6-2 or TRBV6-3 to TRBJ2-1, with D unresolved. V was shortened by 2 bases and J by 6 bases, with 17 bases between the two germline ends. The CDR3 has 16 amino acids. Germline CDR1 MNHEY, CDR2 SVGEGT. The CDR3 DNA sequence: TGTGCCAGCAGTTACCCCGGAACTAACTTATTCAATGAGCAGTTCTTC. Its protein is CASSYPGTNLFNEQFF.

The chain links TRBV11-2 to TRBJ1-2, with 8 bases lining up with TRBD1. The V and J ends lost 4 bases and 3 bases, in that order; junction bases with no gene match: 10. The CDR3 runs to 16 residues. CDR1 is SGHAT and CDR2 is FQNNGV in the germline V gene. CDR3 protein: CASSSYRQGKDYGYTF. Here the CDR3 DNA reads TGTGCCAGCAGCTCTTATAGACAGGGGAAAGACTATGGCTACACCTTC.

CDR3 nucleotides: TGCAGCGTTGGTGGGGGAAGCGAGCAGTACTTC. Protein product: CSVGGGSEQYF. The chain uses TRBV29-1 and TRBJ2-7; D possibly uses TRBD1 or TRBD2 (5 bases each). The V end was cut by 4 bases, the J end by 6 bases, with 10 bases between. The CDR3 consists of 11 residues. Germline V lookup: CDR1 SQVTM, CDR2 ANQGSEA.

The chain joins TRBV7-9 to TRBJ1-4, with 9 bases fitting TRBD1. Per germline, CDR1 SEHNR and CDR2 FQNEAQ (reference sequence). The CDR3 runs 18 residues. V trimming: 5 bases; J trimming: 1 base; junction bases outside the gene matches: 11. In DNA, the CDR3 is TGTGCCAGCAGCCCCAACCGACGGGACAGGGTAACTAATGAAAAACTGTTTTTT. This translates into CASSPNRRDRVTNEKLFF.

The chain combines TRBV19 with TRBJ2-1; D tentatively fits TRBD1 or TRBD2 (6 bases each). V was clipped by 5 bases and J by 6 bases, with 17 bases between them. This CDR3 is 15 amino acids long. CDR1 and CDR2 (germline): LNHDA, SQIVND (reference sequence). CDR3 sequence reads: CASSPTGARLNEQFF. The DNA for the CDR3 is TGTGCCAGTAGTCCCACGGGGGCTCGTCTCAATGAGCAGTTCTTC.

The V call is TRBV5-6, the J call TRBJ1-4, with 7 bases identical to TRBD1. The germline V gene encodes CDR1 SGHDT and CDR2 YYEEEE. The CDR3 runs 16 residues. The trim removed 3 bases at V and 5 bases at J, leaving 10 bases unmatched. CDR3 sequence (DNA): TGTGCCAGCAGCTCTACTAGACAGGGAAAGAATGAAAAACTGTTTTTT. It encodes CASSSTRQGKNEKLFF.

The rearrangement links TRBV7-9 to TRBJ2-3; D is ambiguous. Trimming left V 5 bases short and J 9 bases short, with 12 bases between. Germline assignment: CDR1 SEHNR and CDR2 FQNEAQ (reference sequence). The CDR3 sequence is 12 residues long. CDR3 coding DNA: TGTGCCAGCAGCCATGACACGAAAACGCAGTATTTT. Amino acid sequence: CASSHDTKTQYF.

V is TRBV21-1 and J is TRBJ1-2; TRBD1 is the table's D call and was not checked against the DNA. TRBV21-1 is flagged as a pseudogene. The CDR3 runs to 22 residues. This chain's CDR3 is CASSKATRTGTKGKEEFYGYTF. The CDR3 nucleotides read TGTGCCAGCAGCAAAGCGACACGGACAGGGACCAAGGGTAAGGAGGAATTCTATGGCTACACCTTC.

V is TRBV11-2 and J is TRBJ1-3; the D gene is possibly TRBD1 (5 bases). Trimming stripped 5 bases from V and 4 bases from J, with 12 bases between. The CDR3 has 14 amino acids. The V gene's germline CDR1 is SGHAT and CDR2 FQNNGV. The CDR3 coding sequence is TGTGCCAGCAGCCGCGGGGCAGGGGGAAACACCATATATTTT. Translation gives CASSRGAGGNTIYF.

The chain carries TRBV4-1 and TRBJ2-5; D possibly corresponds to TRBD1 (5 bases). CDR1 and CDR2 (germline): MGHRA, YSYEKL. Trimming cost V 0 bases and J 5 bases, with 13 bases left between them. The CDR3 covers 15 residues. The CDR3 region has the DNA TGCGCCAGCAGCCAAGATAGCAAGGGGCGGGAGACCCAGTACTTC. Its translation: CASSQDSKGRETQYF.

The CDR3 DNA reads TGCGCCAGCAGCCGGCTAGCGGTCACCGGGGAGCTGTTTTTT. Its protein is CASSRLAVTGELFF. The J gene is TRBJ2-2, the V gene TRBV4-3, with 7 bases identical to TRBD2. The CDR3 sequence is 14 residues long. Per germline, CDR1 LGHNA and CDR2 YSLEER. The V segment lost 4 bases and the J segment 4 bases; nucleotides outside the gene matches: 3.

The chain links TRBV3-1 (or the pseudogene TRBV3-2) to TRBJ2-5, with 7 bases lining up with TRBD2. The CDR3 has 16 residues. CDR1 is LGHDT and CDR2 is YNNKEL in the germline V gene (reference sequence). V dropped 1 base and J dropped 5; count of bases not matched to a gene: 10. The chain's CDR3 is CASSQVTRGGSETQYF. The CDR3 DNA reads as TGTGCCAGCAGCCAAGTTACTCGCGGGGGAAGTGAGACCCAGTACTTC.

The genes are TRBV2 and TRBJ1-2; 7 bases are shared with TRBD1. This CDR3 spans 13 amino acids. Unmatched junction bases numbered 3, after V lost 6 bases and J lost 2 bases. The germline gives CDR1 SNHLY, CDR2 FYNNEI. The CDR3 bases are TGTGCCAGCAGGGGACAGACCAACTATGGCTACACCTTC. Translation gives CASRGQTNYGYTF.

This chain uses TRBV30 with TRBJ1-1, with TRBD1 as a possible D gene (6 bases). CDR3 length equals 13 residues. Per the germline V gene, CDR1 is GTSNPN and CDR2 is SVGIG (reference sequence). V dropped 4 bases and J dropped 6 bases, with 15 bases sitting between them. CDR3 residues: CAWKTDSPAEAFF. The CDR3 DNA reads TGTGCCTGGAAGACGGACAGCCCCGCTGAAGCTTTCTTT.

This chain connects TRBV18 to TRBJ1-5; D perhaps matches TRBD1 (5 bases). The CDR3 runs 14 residues. V dropped 1 base and J dropped 4 bases, with 8 bases sitting between them. Germline V lookup: CDR1 KGHSH, CDR2 LQKENI. The CDR3 protein is CASSPRGLNQPQHF. CDR3 sequence (DNA): TGTGCCAGCTCACCACGGGGGTTAAATCAGCCCCAGCATTTT.

J is TRBJ2-7 and V is TRBV6-2 or TRBV6-3, with a tentative D call TRBD2 (5 bases). V was cut by 4 bases and J by 2 bases, with 12 bases left in between. The CDR3 has 14 amino acids. From germline, CDR1 is MNHEY and CDR2 SVGEGT. The CDR3 loop reads CASSSVTTAYEQYF. The CDR3 DNA follows: TGTGCCAGCAGTTCAGTGACTACTGCCTACGAGCAGTACTTC.

The chain couples TRBV18 to TRBJ1-2; possibly TRBD1 for D (6 bases). Trimming shortened V by 2 bases and J by 8 bases, and 12 bases separated the two germline ends. CDR1 is KGHSH, CDR2 LQKENI, per germline. This CDR3 is 13 amino acids long. This chain's CDR3 is CASSPRSGDGYTF. The CDR3 DNA sequence: TGTGCCAGCTCACCAAGGTCAGGGGACGGCTACACCTTC.

J is TRBJ2-2 and V is TRBV7-2; perhaps TRBD1 as D (5 bases). The length of the CDR3 is 15 residues. The germline gives CDR1 SGHTA, CDR2 FQGNSA. V was cut by 2 bases and J by 4 bases, with 11 bases left in between. The CDR3 bases are TGTGCCAGCAGCTTAAACAGTAGGGGCACCGGGGAGCTGTTTTTT. Translation: CASSLNSRGTGELFF. Filled out from reference TRBV7-2 and TRBJ2-2, the complete variable domain reads GAGVSQSPSNKVTEKGKDVELRCDPISGHTALYWYRQSLGQGLEFLIYFQGNSAPDKSGLPSDRFSAERTGGSVSTLTIQRTQQEDSAVYLCASSLNSRGTGELFFGEGSRLTVL.

This chain connects TRBV18 to TRBJ1-5; perhaps TRBD1 as D (5 bases). Germline V CDR1 and CDR2: KGHSH, LQKENI. The ends were cut back, 2 bases at V and 3 bases at J, with 11 bases in the middle. This CDR3 region has 15 residues. In nucleotides, the CDR3 is TGTGCCAGCTCACCAAATGGACAACTCAATCAGCCCCAGCATTTT. Translating it yields CASSPNGQLNQPQHF.

A word on this clone: Other DNA sequences in the sample encode the same CDR3. The chain recombines TRBV30 with TRBJ1-6; D might be TRBD1 (6 bases). There are 14 residues in the CDR3. With 3 bases removed from V and 3 bases from J, the gap between germline ends came to 9 bases. Germline V gene sequence: CDR1 GTSNPN, CDR2 SVGIG (reference sequence). The CDR3 is CAWRQGSYNSPLHF. In DNA form, the CDR3 reads TGTGCCTGGAGACAGGGCAGCTATAATTCACCCCTCCACTTT. Combining the CDR3 with reference TRBV30 and TRBJ1-6 gives the whole variable domain SQTIHQWPATLVQPVGSPLSLECTVEGTSNPNLYWYRQAAGRGLQLLFYSVGIGQISSEVPQNLSASRPQDRQFILSSKKLLLSDSGFYLCAWRQGSYNSPLHFGNGTRLTVT.

The chain has TRBV6-2 or TRBV6-3 and TRBJ1-5, with D maybe TRBD1 (5 bases). Trimming took off 4 bases at V and 4 bases at J, with 17 bases between the two ends. The length of the CDR3 is 16 residues. CDR1 and CDR2 from the germline V gene are MNHEY and SVGEGT. CDR3 loop: CASSSHLTGLNQPQHF. The CDR3 DNA reads as TGTGCCAGCAGTTCCCACCTGACGGGGCTAAATCAGCCCCAGCATTTT.

This clone was picked up one time. This chain links TRBV7-6 with TRBJ1-1; 7 positions agree with TRBD1. Germline V CDR1 and CDR2: SGHVS, FNYEAQ. V was pared by 5 bases and J by 6 bases, with 6 bases of the junction left unmatched. The CDR3 totals 13 residues. The CDR3 here is CASSEQGLAEAFF. DNA of the CDR3: TGTGCCAGCAGCGAACAGGGGTTGGCTGAAGCTTTCTTT.

The V gene is TRBV29-1, the J gene TRBJ1-3; no reliable D call. CDR1 and CDR2 from the germline V gene are SQVTM and ANQGSEA. V was cut by 7 bases and J by 0 bases, with 4 bases left in between. CDR3 length: 11 amino acids. The CDR3: CSGGSGNTIYF. The CDR3 DNA reads as TGCAGCGGTGGCTCTGGAAACACCATATATTTT.

The V gene is TRBV3-1 (or the pseudogene TRBV3-2), the J gene TRBJ2-3, with 10 bases matching TRBD1. V lost 1 base and J lost 4; bases outside the gene matches: 11. CDR1 and CDR2 from the germline V gene are LGHDT and YNNKEL (reference sequence). The CDR3 has 18 residues. The DNA of the CDR3 is TGTGCCAGCAGCCAAGTGATCTGGACAGGGGGAGGGGCAGATACGCAGTATTTT. The encoded protein is CASSQVIWTGGGADTQYF.